A selection of T cell receptor beta chains follows, all from one sample in a study of CD8+ T cells in alopecia areata. The table came from immunoSEQ multiplex PCR; TCRdb's copy has only in-frame clones and leaves some out. The sample shows 100,000 to 150,000 clones, 47% of them seen only once. The source material was NKG2D-low CD8+ T cells sorted from blood. These receptors all come from a human donor with alopecia areata. CDR3s include the opening cysteine and the closing phenylalanine or tryptophan. D genes are given only for firm matches. Size tells how often a clone was seen (once, few, many) or the class of an expanded clone, and some rows leave it out.

j_gene	abundance	v_gene	d_gene	CDR3aa	CDR3nt
TRBJ2-7	-	TRBV27	TRBD1	CASSHGDSTYEQYF	TGTGCCAGCAGCCACGGGGACAGCACCTACGAGCAGTACTTC
TRBJ2-4	-	TRBV5-4	TRBD1	CASSSGTARGFIQYF	TGTGCCAGCAGCTCCGGGACAGCCAGGGGGTTCATTCAGTACTTC
TRBJ2-5	-	TRBV7-9	-	CASSSGTDETQYF	TGTGCCAGCAGTAGCGGGACAGATGAGACCCAGTACTTC
TRBJ2-1	-	TRBV6-5	-	CASSYSLGGSYNEQFF	TGTGCCAGCAGTTACTCTTTGGGCGGCTCCTACAATGAGCAGTTCTTC
TRBJ2-5	few	TRBV19	TRBD2	CASSISGTSGEETQYF	TGTGCCAGTAGTATCTCGGGGACTAGCGGGGAAGAGACCCAGTACTTC
TRBJ2-7	-	TRBV5-6	-	CASSLGGYEQYF	TGTGCCAGCAGCCTCGGGGGCTACGAGCAGTACTTC
TRBJ2-3	-	TRBV27	-	CASTRANTQYF	TGTGCCAGCACAAGGGCCAATACGCAGTATTTT
TRBJ2-7	-	TRBV29-1	TRBD2	CSATSGRSYEQYF	TGCAGCGCAACTAGCGGGAGGTCCTACGAGCAGTACTTC
TRBJ2-5	-	TRBV29-1	-	CSVEEVGYQETQYF	TGCAGCGTTGAAGAAGTTGGCTATCAAGAGACCCAGTACTTC
TRBJ2-5	-	TRBV2	-	CASNMGRETQYF	TGTGCCAGTAACATGGGCCGGGAGACCCAGTACTTC
TRBJ2-7	-	TRBV30	-	CAWSPSSPPLEQYF	TGTGCCTGGAGTCCCTCTAGCCCCCCCCTCGAGCAGTACTTC
TRBJ1-6	few	TRBV29-1	TRBD1	CSGSTGTENSPLHF	TGCAGCGGCTCTACCGGGACAGAGAATTCACCCCTCCACTTT
TRBJ2-3	few	TRBV19	-	CASRQGGTDTQYF	TGTGCCAGTAGGCAGGGCGGCACAGATACGCAGTATTTT